This T cell receptor (beta chain) was documented in a study of blood T cell repertoires in COVID-19. Across the study: Samples taken during acute and convalescent COVID-19 were collected in the United States, Italy and Spain. T cells, B-cell-depleted T cells, or PBMCs supplied cDNA or gDNA.

As originally analysed: Amplification of reference gene primers provided the estimated nucleated cell counts. Sequencing used immunoSEQ multiplex PCR; TCRdb keeps in-frame clones, though not all of them. That table gives V, J and clone size, and the DNA gave D and trimming. The sample contains about 54,000 clones, around 78% of which appear only once. The germline V gene has CDR1 LNHDA and CDR2 SQIVND (reference sequence). V dropped 6 bases and J dropped 9; count of bases not matched to a gene: 7. The CDR3 contains 13 residues. This receptor was obtained from a human donor in a cohort sampled during active COVID-19. This chain joins TRBV19 and TRBJ1-5, with 8 positions matching TRBD1. The sample was peripheral blood. The CDR3 region has the DNA TGTGCCAGTAGGGACAGGGATTTTCGGCCCCAGCATTTT. The encoded protein is CASRDRDFRPQHF.